This T cell receptor (beta chain) was profiled in a study of shared clonotypes between healthy human individuals. Profiled with immunoSEQ multiplex PCR; TCRdb holds only in-frame clones, not every one. The profile shows roughly 1,500,000 clones, around 98% of them singletons. With 0 bases clipped from V and 2 bases from J, the junction kept 6 bases outside the gene matches. Germline V lookup: CDR1 MGHRA, CDR2 YSYEKL. The CDR3 spans 16 residues. This clone was recorded once. What was sequenced was naive CD4+ T cells sorted from blood. As to subset: CD45RA+ positively selected. This sequence was found in a young man in good health. The rearrangement joins TRBV4-1 to TRBJ2-7; TRBD1 matches 8 bases. The CDR3 reads CASSQDSGQEAYEQYF. The CDR3 bases are TGCGCCAGCAGCCAAGATTCGGGACAGGAGGCCTACGAGCAGTACTTC.